These 26 T cell receptor beta chains originate from one sample sequenced in a study of preoperative IRX-2 immunotherapy in early breast cancer (dated by TCRdb to between 2018 and 2020). The sample's treatment or condition label, decoded: preoperative locoregional IRX-2 cytokine immunotherapy. The library was prepared using the immunoSEQ multiplex PCR assay. In TCRdb, the immuneACCESS table is reduced to in-frame sequences with V and J assigned. These tables do not hold every clone; where another copy was compared, an unresolved V gene accounts for under half, and the others remain unexplained. Recorded for this sample are 35,000 to 40,000 clones; 82% of them occurred a single time. About 1.5% of the sample lies in the top ten. The sequences come from lymph node tissue, collected after IRX-2 immunotherapy. The receptors shown here come from a human donor with breast cancer.

The chain links TRBV14 to TRBJ1-1; D gene unclear. The CDR3 totals 13 residues. CDR1 SGHDN and CDR2 FVKESK come from the germline V gene. Trimming pared 2 bases from V and 3 bases from J, leaving 7 bases between. The CDR3 is CASSQFQDTEAFF. Here the CDR3 DNA reads TGTGCCAGCAGCCAATTTCAGGACACTGAAGCTTTCTTT.

DNA for the CDR3: TGTGCCTGGAGGTCCGGGACAGGGGGCACTGAAGCTTTCTTT. This sequence encodes CAWRSGTGGTEAFF. The rearrangement joins TRBV30 to TRBJ1-1, with 11 bases fitting TRBD1. The CDR3 spans 14 residues. Trimming took 3 bases from V and 4 from J; bases not matched to a gene: 4. Germline CDR1 GTSNPN, CDR2 SVGIG (reference sequence).

This chain uses TRBV5-1 with TRBJ1-1, with D tentatively TRBD1 (6 bases). Germline CDR1 is SGHRS and CDR2 is YFSETQ. This CDR3 has 15 amino acids. V was clipped by 4 bases and J by 1 base, with 14 bases between them. The CDR3 nucleotides read TGCGCCAGCAGCCCTGAGGGGGGTAGGAACACTGAAGCTTTCTTT. It is translated as CASSPEGGRNTEAFF.

V gene TRBV19 combines with J gene TRBJ1-4; no clear D. Between the trimmed V and J ends, which lost 1 base and 3 bases, there was a span of 9 bases. The CDR3 totals 15 residues. Germline V gene data show CDR1 as LNHDA and CDR2 as SQIVND (reference sequence). CDR3 sequence: CASSIVGLPNEKLFF. CDR3 coding DNA: TGTGCCAGTAGTATAGTGGGCTTGCCTAATGAAAAACTGTTTTTT.

Of note for this clone: At least one base is unread or ambiguous, so its residue appears as X. Written as DNA, the CDR3 is TGCGCCAGCAGCTTGTCTAGCGGGGRGCCCACCGGGGAGCTGTTTTTT. Translated, it gives CASSLSSGXPTGELFF. This chain uses TRBV5-1 with TRBJ2-2; 9 bases match TRBD2. V shed 1 base, J shed 4 bases, and the junction held 5 bases outside the gene matches. The germline V gene has CDR1 SGHRS and CDR2 YFSETQ. The CDR3 has 16 amino acids.

The genes are TRBV28 and TRBJ1-3; D gene unclear. Trimming cost V 2 bases and J 0 bases, with 8 bases left between them. CDR1 is MDHEN, CDR2 SYDVKM, per germline. This CDR3 has 15 amino acids. The CDR3 sequence: CASSLGGLSGNTIYF. The CDR3, as DNA: TGTGCCAGCAGTTTAGGAGGGCTCTCTGGAAACACCATATATTTT. Based on the CDR3 plus reference TRBV28 and TRBJ1-3, the full variable domain is DVKVTQSSRYLVKRTGEKVFLECVQDMDHENMFWYRQDPGLGLRLIYFSYDVKMKEKGDIPEGYSVSREKKERFSLILESASTNQTSMYLCASSLGGLSGNTIYFGEGSWLTVV.

This rearrangement joins TRBV18 to TRBJ2-5, with 11 bases fitting TRBD2. The junction had 14 bases not matched to a gene; V was cut back by 6 bases and J by 5 bases. Germline loops: CDR1 KGHSH, CDR2 LQKENI. The CDR3 contains 17 residues. The CDR3 bases are TGTGCCAGCTCGCCTACTAGCGGGGGACCCGATCTGGAGACCCAGTACTTC. Amino acid sequence: CASSPTSGGPDLETQYF.

The chain uses TRBV28 and TRBJ1-1; D ambiguous. Germline V gene lookup returns CDR1 MDHEN and CDR2 SYDVKM. The CDR3 totals 14 residues. Between the trimmed V and J ends, which lost 7 bases and 1 base, there was a span of 13 bases. CDR3 region: CASTPAAGNTEAFF. CDR3 sequence (DNA): TGTGCCAGCACCCCAGCCGCTGGGAACACTGAAGCTTTCTTT.

This chain uses TRBV7-4 with TRBJ1-3; no clear D. CDR1 is SGHVT, CDR2 SQSDAQ, per germline. V gave up 4 bases and J gave up 2 bases, with 6 bases separating them. The CDR3 sequence is 13 residues long. CDR3 loop: CASSSGAGNTIYF. The CDR3 DNA reads as TGTGCCAGCAGCTCCGGGGCTGGAAACACCATATATTTT.

The chain couples TRBV28 to TRBJ1-5; 8 positions agree with TRBD1. J was trimmed by 4 bases and V by 4 bases; bases with no gene match: 12. This CDR3 contains 17 residues. Per germline, CDR1 MDHEN and CDR2 SYDVKM. The CDR3 DNA sequence: TGTGCCAGCAGTTCGGACAGGGTAGTTATGGGGAATCAGCCCCAGCATTTT. The encoded protein is CASSSDRVVMGNQPQHF.

The chain joins TRBV19 to TRBJ1-4; the match to TRBD1 covers 11 bases. The V gene's germline CDR1 is LNHDA and CDR2 SQIVND (reference sequence). Trimming took 8 bases from V and 5 from J; bases not matched to a gene: 4. There are 14 residues in the CDR3. CDR3 coding DNA: TGTGCCAGTTGGGGGACAGGGGGAAATGAAAAACTGTTTTTT. Translation gives CASWGTGGNEKLFF. Together with reference TRBV19 and TRBJ1-4, the CDR3 gives the full variable domain: DGGITQSPKYLFRKEGQNVTLSCEQNLNHDAMYWYRQDPGQGLRLIYYSQIVNDFQKGDIAEGYSVSREKKESFPLTVTSAQKNPTAFYLCASWGTGGNEKLFFGSGTQLSVL.

For this clone: The junction differs from germline at one of its ends, possibly a read error. This chain links TRBV30 with TRBJ2-7; possible D gene TRBD2, 5 bases. Germline V lookup: CDR1 GTSNPN, CDR2 SVGIG (reference sequence). The CDR3 runs 11 residues. The CDR3 is CVWVRGYEQYF. CDR3 bases: TGTGTCTGGGTCCGGGGTTACGAGCAGTACTTC.

The rearrangement links TRBV23-1 to TRBJ1-4, with D tentatively TRBD1 (5 bases). TRBV23-1 is identified as an open reading frame with a role that is uncertain. With 6 bases removed from V and 0 bases from J, the gap between germline ends came to 23 bases. The CDR3 runs to 19 residues. CDR3 DNA sequence: TGCGCCAGCAGCCAAGGATGGGACTCCCCACGGGCAACTAATGAAAAACTGTTTTTT. This gives the protein CASSQGWDSPRATNEKLFF.

The chain is built from TRBV11-3 and TRBJ2-5; 9 bases line up with TRBD1. Germline V gene sequence: CDR1 SGHNT, CDR2 YENEEA. The J segment lost 5 bases and the V segment lost 5 bases, leaving 9 bases of the junction unmatched. The CDR3 totals 15 residues. The CDR3 DNA sequence: TGTGCCAGCAGCCACCGGGACAGGGATCGGGAGACCCAGTACTTC. This codes for CASSHRDRDRETQYF.

The chain has TRBV5-4 and TRBJ2-1, with D maybe TRBD1 (6 bases). This CDR3 comprises 13 residues. The V gene's germline CDR1 is SGHNT and CDR2 YYREEE (reference sequence). V shed 3 bases and J shed 9 bases, with 13 bases lying between them. CDR3 DNA: TGTGCCAGCAGCTCCATACAGGGAACTGAGCAGTTCTTC. Its translation is CASSSIQGTEQFF. Together with reference TRBV5-4 and TRBJ2-1, the CDR3 gives the full variable domain: ETGVTQSPTHLIKTRGQQVTLRCSSQSGHNTVSWYQQALGQGPQFIFQYYREEENGRGNFPPRFSGLQFPNYSSELNVNALELDDSALYLCASSSIQGTEQFFGPGTRLTVL.

This rearrangement joins TRBV11-1 to TRBJ1-4; D is ambiguous. Per germline, CDR1 SGHAT and CDR2 FQDESV (reference sequence). The CDR3 length is 14 residues. V was trimmed by 5 bases and J by 7 bases, leaving 14 bases between them. The CDR3: CASSVTAVSEKLFF. CDR3 in DNA: TGTGCCAGCAGCGTAACGGCGGTTAGTGAAAAACTGTTTTTT.

This clone has only a few counts. The chain combines TRBV5-1 with TRBJ2-6; 10 nucleotides agree with TRBD1. There are 21 residues in the CDR3. Germline V lookup: CDR1 SGHRS, CDR2 YFSETQ. V lost 2 bases and J lost 2; bases outside the gene matches: 16. CDR3 DNA sequence: TGCGCCAGCAGCTTAAGTGTGTCAAGTGGGACAGGGGTGCCTGGGGCCAACGTCCTGACTTTC. Its protein is CASSLSVSSGTGVPGANVLTF. The variable domain in full, completed from reference TRBV5-1 and TRBJ2-6, reads KAGVTQTPRYLIKTRGQQVTLSCSPISGHRSVSWYQQTPGQGLQFLFEYFSETQRNKGNFPGRFSGRQFSNSRSEMNVSTLELGDSALYLCASSLSVSSGTGVPGANVLTFGAGSRLTVL.

This sequence joins TRBV11-3 and TRBJ2-3, with 11 bases fitting TRBD2. CDR1 is SGHNT and CDR2 is YENEEA in the germline V gene. The CDR3 is 17 amino acids. J lost 2 bases, V lost 5 bases, and 9 bases had no gene match. As DNA, the CDR3 is TGTGCCAGCAGCCGTAGCGGGGGGGTCCGGTTCACAGATACGCAGTATTTT. This encodes CASSRSGGVRFTDTQYF.

The chain has TRBV11-3 and TRBJ1-2, with D unresolved. The V end lost 5 bases, the J end lost 4 bases, and 14 bases lay between the germline ends. The CDR3 is made up of 14 amino acids. The germline V gene encodes CDR1 SGHNT and CDR2 YENEEA. This chain's CDR3 is CASSPPHQSYGYTF. For the CDR3, the DNA is TGTGCCAGCAGCCCACCCCACCAGAGCTATGGCTACACCTTC. The complete variable domain, with remaining parts taken from reference TRBV11-3 and TRBJ1-2, reads EAGVVQSPRYKIIEKKQPVAFWCNPISGHNTLYWYLQNLGQGPELLIRYENEEAVDDSQLPKDRFSAERLKGVDSTLKIQPAELGDSAVYLCASSPPHQSYGYTFGSGTRLTVV.

The V gene is TRBV7-8, the J gene TRBJ1-4, with 8 bases that match TRBD1. CDR1 SGHVS and CDR2 FQNEAQ come from the germline V gene. CDR3 length: 18 amino acids. Trimming cost V 2 bases and J 8 bases; bases outside gene matches: 16. DNA of the CDR3: TGTGCCAGCAGCTTACGGCCCTTTCCCACAGGGGGGGGCGAAAAACTGTTTTTT. Protein: CASSLRPFPTGGGEKLFF.

The CDR3 region has the DNA TGTGCCAGCAGCCATTTCGGCAGGGGGTATGAAAAACTGTTTTTT. As protein: CASSHFGRGYEKLFF. The chain employs TRBV7-1 and TRBJ1-4; 7 bases are shared with TRBD1. TRBV7-1 is identified as an open reading frame with a role that is uncertain. With 5 bases clipped from V and 6 bases from J, the junction kept 9 bases outside the gene matches. CDR3 length: 15 residues.

The V gene is TRBV6-8, the J gene TRBJ2-3; 9 positions agree with TRBD1. V lost 0 bases and J lost 7; bases outside the gene matches: 2. Germline values: CDR1 MNHGY, CDR2 SAAAGT. This CDR3 has 14 residues. Here the CDR3 reads CASSYSQGANTQYF. The CDR3 coding sequence is TGTGCCAGCAGTTACTCACAGGGGGCAAATACGCAGTATTTT.

The J gene is TRBJ1-1, the V gene TRBV1; TRBD1 was called by the table and not checked on the DNA. TRBV1 corresponds to a pseudogene. The CDR3 is 16 amino acids. CDR3 coding DNA: TGCGCCAGCAGGCCTACCCTGACAGGGGTCTGGACTGAAGCTTTCTTT. Its protein product is CASRPTLTGVWTEAFF.

This rearrangement joins TRBV28 to TRBJ1-1, with TRBD1 identical over 7 bases. V was clipped by 3 bases and J by 1 base; unmatched bases: 5. Germline V lookup: CDR1 MDHEN, CDR2 SYDVKM. This CDR3 region has 15 residues. CDR3 protein: CASSFWGQWNTEAFF. CDR3 nucleotide sequence: TGTGCCAGCAGTTTCTGGGGACAGTGGAACACTGAAGCTTTCTTT.

The count of this clone is one. The chain couples TRBV5-1 to TRBJ1-1, with TRBD1 matching over 7 bases. Unmatched junction bases numbered 18, after V lost 4 bases and J lost 12 bases. Germline values: CDR1 SGHRS, CDR2 YFSETQ. The CDR3 extends over 15 amino acids. CDR3 in DNA: TGCGCCAGCAGCCTCAACAGGGGATCAGAGCTCGGGTCTTTCTTT. Translation: CASSLNRGSELGSFF.

The CDR3 bases are TGTGCCAGCAGTGTATCGTGGAACACTGAAGCTTTCTTT. This codes for CASSVSWNTEAFF. The chain combines TRBV6-8 with TRBJ1-1; no definite D call. CDR3 length equals 13 residues. V lost 5 bases and J lost 1, with 8 bases in between. The germline V gene encodes CDR1 MNHGY and CDR2 SAAAGT.